Following are 5 T cell receptor beta chains from one sample sequenced in a study of blood T cell repertoires in COVID-19. Profiling relied on immunoSEQ multiplex PCR, and the TCRdb table lists in-frame clones only, not all of them. The data hold 95,000 to 150,000 clones, with 86% observed a single time. The sample taken for sequencing was peripheral blood. Every receptor here comes from a man in his forties or fifties with acute or convalescent COVID-19.

The rearrangement joins TRBV19 to TRBJ1-2, with TRBD1 matching over 8 bases. Trimming at V came to 2 bases and at J to 7 bases, leaving 24 bases not matched to a gene. This CDR3 region has 20 residues. CDR1 is LNHDA, CDR2 SQIVND, per germline (reference sequence). CDR3 protein: CASSIREGGAGGQTVPGYTF. DNA for the CDR3: TGTGCCAGTAGTATACGTGAAGGGGGGGCAGGGGGCCAGACTGTTCCTGGCTACACCTTC.

This clone was counted a single time. This rearrangement joins TRBV19 to TRBJ1-6; D unresolved. From germline, CDR1 is LNHDA and CDR2 SQIVND (reference sequence). The CDR3 runs to 13 residues. Trimming removed 4 bases from V and 7 bases from J, with 8 bases in between. The CDR3 DNA follows: TGTGCCAGTAGTAGGAGCGTCAATTCACCCCTCCACTTT. Translation gives CASSRSVNSPLHF.

This chain uses TRBV5-1 with TRBJ2-5, with 8 bases matching TRBD1. The CDR3 runs 13 residues. The junction had 0 bases not matched to a gene; V was cut back by 0 bases and J by 5 bases. Looked up from germline, CDR1 is SGHRS and CDR2 is YFSETQ. CDR3 protein: CASSLDRGETQYF. The CDR3 nucleotides read TGCGCCAGCAGCTTGGACAGGGGGGAGACCCAGTACTTC.

The chain has TRBV12-5 and TRBJ2-7; D might be TRBD2 (6 bases). The V gene lost 2 bases and the J gene lost 6 bases, with 20 bases spanning the gap. CDR1 and CDR2 from the germline V gene are LGHNT and FRNRAP. The CDR3 contains 16 residues. CDR3 region: CASGLSSAGLPGEQYF. The CDR3 DNA reads TGTGCTAGTGGTTTGTCTTCGGCGGGGCTTCCCGGCGAGCAGTACTTC.

In its sample, this clone was seen a few times. The chain combines TRBV19 with TRBJ1-5; 7 bases match TRBD1. Germline CDR1 LNHDA, CDR2 SQIVND (reference sequence). Trimming at V came to 5 bases and at J to 8 bases, leaving 3 bases not matched to a gene. This CDR3 has 12 residues. In DNA form, the CDR3 reads TGTGCCAGTAGTTTTGGACAGGAGCCCCAGCATTTT. Encoded protein: CASSFGQEPQHF.